This record concerns one T cell receptor (beta chain) sequence. Which antigen it targets is not known. No quality values exist for individual bases; no much larger clone is one base distant. This entry is derived from a study of blood T cell repertoires in COVID-19 (dated by TCRdb to 2018 to 2021). About the investigation overall: Samples covering the acute and convalescent phases of COVID-19 were provided by collaborators in the United States, Italy and Spain. The repertoires were released in a freely available public database intended as a resource for research on the immune response to SARS-CoV-2. Where available, HLA class I and class II types were obtained from metadata supplied by the sample provider rather than from assay-based typing. Samples were obtained from the ongoing ImmuneRACE study (first 160 participants) and from some 1,200 subjects provided by 6 global collaborators. Subjects who had been exposed to COVID-19, were actively infected with it, or had recovered from it provided the deeply sampled blood TCRbeta repertoires that made up the dataset. The material from the prospective study consisted of cDNA or gDNA derived from T cells, B-cell-depleted T cells, or PBMCs. The sample metadata nearly always contained a de-identified subject ID, COVID-19 status, age in years and sex. Study-wide conclusions, independent of this receptor: How much clinical and demographic metadata was included differed by source and by participant, and the metadata was provided uncurated.

A second Seattle source provided samples from volunteer blood donors who had recovered from COVID-19. Each collaborating institution followed its own protocols to collect whole blood in K2EDTA tubes. For TCRbeta analysis, collaborators shipped samples as frozen whole blood, isolated PBMCs, or DNA extracted from either of those sample types. CDR1 and CDR2 (MNHNS, SASEGT) derive from the germline V gene. The CDR3 has 19 amino acids, counting the end cysteine and phenylalanine. Of the read, only the CDR3 DNA is kept; its 57 bases are in frame from base 1. V has 1 base trimmed and J has 2 bases trimmed; junction bases matching no gene number 10. The immunoSEQ Assay, a bias-controlled multiplex PCR, was used to amplify TCRbeta CDR3 regions from genomic DNA. Processing in the source paper ran as follows. Nucleated cell counts per sample were estimated from amplification of reference gene primers within the assay. To quantify the absolute abundance of each unique TCRbeta CDR3 rearrangement, sequence reads were collapsed and filtered. For each sample, productive Simpson clonality was calculated as the square root of Simpson's diversity index over productive rearrangements. TCRdb mirrors the immuneACCESS table, restricted to in-frame sequences. Some clones are absent from its copies; in checked studies, under half trace to an unresolved V gene, and the reason for the others is unknown. Clonal size and the V and J genes are those of that table, whereas D and trimming came from the DNA. This sample gives a few hundred thousand clones in total; about 87% of them show up just once. Together, the top ten hold about 7.8% of the sample.

Sequenced sample: peripheral blood. The clonotype comes from a woman between 50 and 59 years old who had recovered from COVID-19. Here the chain combines TRBV6-1 and TRBJ2-6; 8 central bases correspond to TRBD2. The CDR3 in this case is CASSEDLAAGVPGANVLTF. The nucleotide sequence reads as follows: TGTGCCAGCAGTGAAGATCTGGCAGCGGGGGTGCCTGGGGCCAACGTCCTGACTTTC.